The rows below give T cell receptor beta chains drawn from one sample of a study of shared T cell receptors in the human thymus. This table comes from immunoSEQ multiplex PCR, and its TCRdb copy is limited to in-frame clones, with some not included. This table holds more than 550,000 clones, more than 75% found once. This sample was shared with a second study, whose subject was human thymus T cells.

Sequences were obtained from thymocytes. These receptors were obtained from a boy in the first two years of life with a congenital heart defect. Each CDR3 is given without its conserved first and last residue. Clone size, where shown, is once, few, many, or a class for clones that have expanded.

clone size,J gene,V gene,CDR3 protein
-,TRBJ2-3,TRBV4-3,ASSQDAPSVSTDTQY
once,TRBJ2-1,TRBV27,ASSRTGQYNEQF
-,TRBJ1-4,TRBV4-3,ASSQDADRGRSTEKLF
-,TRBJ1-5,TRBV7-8,ASSLAGTDGNQPQH
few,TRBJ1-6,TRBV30,AWTGVNSYNSPLH
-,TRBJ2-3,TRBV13,ASSLKGLAEPRVSTDTQY
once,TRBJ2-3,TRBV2,ASTEGTDKVSSTDTQY
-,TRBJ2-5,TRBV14,ASSQEGLAPVGETQY
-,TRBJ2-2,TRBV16,ASSQSAAGRKDHAPTGELF
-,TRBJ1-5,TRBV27,ASRLLWAGNQPQH
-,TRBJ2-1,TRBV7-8,ASSFHRDRAYNEQF
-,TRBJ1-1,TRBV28,ASSTLQGFNTEAF
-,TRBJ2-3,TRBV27,ASSSRAGPSITQY
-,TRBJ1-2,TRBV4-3,ASSQARQQGYGYT
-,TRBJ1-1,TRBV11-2,ASSLLDRNPSLNTEAF
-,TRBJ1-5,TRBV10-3,AISDGTGGTDQPQH
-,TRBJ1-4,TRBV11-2,ASSCGQAATNEKLF
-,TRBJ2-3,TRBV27,ASSPTLAGVSTDTQY
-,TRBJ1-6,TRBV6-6,ASRNRDNSPLH
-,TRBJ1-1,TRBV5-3,ARSLSVRGPLDEAF
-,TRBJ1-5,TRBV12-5,ASGLVRGGAVSNQPQH
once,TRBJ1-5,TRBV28,ASHDTFYSNQPQH
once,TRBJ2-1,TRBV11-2,ASSQGLAGAPPRYNEQF
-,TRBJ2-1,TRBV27,ASSLAMRGSHNEQF
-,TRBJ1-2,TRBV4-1,ASSQDRTGYVHGYT
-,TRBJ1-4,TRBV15,ATSRDHYRTGGGNNEKLF
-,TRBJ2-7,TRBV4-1,ASSLRTGIYEQY
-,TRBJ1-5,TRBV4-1,ASSPMADRAQPQH
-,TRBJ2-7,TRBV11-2,ASSFLRAYEQY
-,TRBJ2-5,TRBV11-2,ASSLLGQGQETQY
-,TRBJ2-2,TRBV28,ASSPGTGAVGELF
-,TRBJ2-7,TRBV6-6,ASSGQGHTYEQY
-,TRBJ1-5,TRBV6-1,ASKQGWGNQPQH
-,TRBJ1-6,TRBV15,ATSRDLGVPWGVNSPLH
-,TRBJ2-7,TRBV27,ASSRAGALVEQY
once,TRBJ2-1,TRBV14,ASSQEGWYNEQF
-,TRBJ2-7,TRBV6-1,ASSRGGVSYEQY
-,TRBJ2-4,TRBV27,ASRGQGIRAKNIQY
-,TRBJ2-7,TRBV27,ASSPDQLATPYEQY
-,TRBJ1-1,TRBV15,ATSRGGDPEAF
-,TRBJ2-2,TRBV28,ATGTGGAGELF
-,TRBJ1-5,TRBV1,TSSPRDSNQPQH
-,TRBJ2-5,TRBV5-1,ASSSKQGQETQY
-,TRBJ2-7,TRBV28,ASSFSRYEQY
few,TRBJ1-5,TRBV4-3,ASSQGSGDQPQH
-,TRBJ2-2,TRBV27,ASSLSTPRGHSNTGELF
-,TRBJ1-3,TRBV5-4,ASSYSGFSGNTIY
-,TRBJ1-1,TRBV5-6,ASSSERRSTEAF
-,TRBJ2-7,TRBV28,ASTQTQGAREQY
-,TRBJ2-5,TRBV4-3,ASSQSTDQETQY
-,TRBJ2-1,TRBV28,ASSNGPLERVKGQF
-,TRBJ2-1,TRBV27,ASSLGASGLYNEQF
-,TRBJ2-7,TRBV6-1,ASRWTSFYEQY
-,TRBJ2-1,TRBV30,AWSVLPPLYNEQF
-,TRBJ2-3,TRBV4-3,ASSQEGLAGGAYTQY
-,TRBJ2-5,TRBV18,ASSPLGRGRSETQY
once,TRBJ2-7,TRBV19,ASSYQGDTYEQY
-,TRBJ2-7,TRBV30,AWRQGHEQY
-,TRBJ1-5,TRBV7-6,ASSLAVGQPQH
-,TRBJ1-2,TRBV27,ASRLRTGERYT